This T cell receptor (beta chain) was observed in a study of cytomegalovirus exposure and HLA in healthy donors. PCR was performed using 60 Vbeta and 13 Jbeta primers. TCRdb's copy holds only in-frame clones and misses some; the assay was immunoSEQ multiplex PCR. Its table records some 120,000 clones. The ends were cut back, 1 base at V and 1 base at J, with 10 bases in the middle. Per germline, CDR1 SGHDN and CDR2 FVKESK. The CDR3 spans 16 residues. The TCR comes from a man aged 25-45 years in good health and CMV-seronegative. The chain is built from TRBV14 and TRBJ2-2; a weak D match, TRBD1 (6 bases). Sequencing used PBMCs. The CDR3 region has the DNA TGTGCCAGCAGCCAAGTGATACAGGGGAACACCGGGGAGCTGTTTTTT. Amino acid sequence: CASSQVIQGNTGELFF. The full variable domain, with the rest looked up from reference TRBV14 and TRBJ2-2, is EAGVTQFPSHSVIEKGQTVTLRCDPISGHDNLYWYRRVMGKEIKFLLHFVKESKQDESGMPNNRFLAERTGGTYSTLKVQPAELEDSGVYFCASSQVIQGNTGELFFGEGSRLTVL.